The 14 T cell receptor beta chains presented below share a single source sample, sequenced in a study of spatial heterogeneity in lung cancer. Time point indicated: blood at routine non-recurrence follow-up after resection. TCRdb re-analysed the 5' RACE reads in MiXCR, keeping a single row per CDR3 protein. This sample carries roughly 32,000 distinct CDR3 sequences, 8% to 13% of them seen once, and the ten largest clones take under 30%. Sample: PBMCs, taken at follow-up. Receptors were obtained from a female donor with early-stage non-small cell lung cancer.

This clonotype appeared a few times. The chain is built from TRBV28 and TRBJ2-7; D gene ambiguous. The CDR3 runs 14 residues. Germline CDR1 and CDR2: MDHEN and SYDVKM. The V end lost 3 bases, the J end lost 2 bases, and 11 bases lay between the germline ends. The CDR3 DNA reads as TGTGCCAGCAGTTTCCCTTTTGGGGCCTACGAGCAGTACTTC. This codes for CASSFPFGAYEQYF.

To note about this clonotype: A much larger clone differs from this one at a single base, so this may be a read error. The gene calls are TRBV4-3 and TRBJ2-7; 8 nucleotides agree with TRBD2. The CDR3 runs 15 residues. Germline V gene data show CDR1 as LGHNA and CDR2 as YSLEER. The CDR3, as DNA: TGCGCCAGCAGCCAAGGGAGCGGGGGAAACTACGAGCAGTCCTTC. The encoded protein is CASSQGSGGNYEQSF.

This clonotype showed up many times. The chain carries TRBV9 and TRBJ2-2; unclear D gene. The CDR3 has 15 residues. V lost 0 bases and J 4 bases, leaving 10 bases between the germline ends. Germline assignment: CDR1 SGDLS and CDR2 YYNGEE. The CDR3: CASSVGNSPTGELFF. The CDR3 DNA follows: TGTGCCAGCAGCGTAGGTAACAGCCCCACCGGGGAGCTGTTTTTT.

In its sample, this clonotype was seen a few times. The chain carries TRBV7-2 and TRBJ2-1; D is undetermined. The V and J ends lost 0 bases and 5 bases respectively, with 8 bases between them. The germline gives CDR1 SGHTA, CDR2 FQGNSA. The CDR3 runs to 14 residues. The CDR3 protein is CASSLAGRNNEQFF. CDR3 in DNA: TGTGCCAGCAGCTTAGCCGGCCGCAACAATGAGCAGTTCTTC. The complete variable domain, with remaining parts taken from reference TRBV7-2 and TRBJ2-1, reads GAGVSQSPSNKVTEKGKDVELRCDPISGHTALYWYRQSLGQGLEFLIYFQGNSAPDKSGLPSDRFSAERTGGSVSTLTIQRTQQEDSAVYLCASSLAGRNNEQFFGPGTRLTVL.

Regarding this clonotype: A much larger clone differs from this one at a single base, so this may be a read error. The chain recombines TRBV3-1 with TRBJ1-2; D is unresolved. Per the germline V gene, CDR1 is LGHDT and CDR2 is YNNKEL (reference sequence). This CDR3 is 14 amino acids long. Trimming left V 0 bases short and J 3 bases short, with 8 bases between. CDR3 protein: CASSQDWPDYGYTF. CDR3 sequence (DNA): TGTGCCAGCAGCCAAGATTGGCCAGACTATGGCTACACCTTC.

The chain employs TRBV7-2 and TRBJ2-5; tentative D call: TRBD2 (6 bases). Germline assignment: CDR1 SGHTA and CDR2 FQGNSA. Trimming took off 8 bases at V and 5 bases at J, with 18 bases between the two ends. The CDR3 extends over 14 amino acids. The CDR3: CASGTPGLGETQYF. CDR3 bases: TGTGCCAGCGGAACCCCGGGACTTGGGGAGACCCAGTACTTC.

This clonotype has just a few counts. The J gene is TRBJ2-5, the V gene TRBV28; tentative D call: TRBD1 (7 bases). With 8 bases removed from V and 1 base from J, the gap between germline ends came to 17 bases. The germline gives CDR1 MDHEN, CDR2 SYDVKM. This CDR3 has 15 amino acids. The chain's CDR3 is CASCGARDSQETQYF. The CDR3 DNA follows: TGTGCCAGCTGCGGGGCACGGGACAGCCAAGAGACCCAGTACTTC.

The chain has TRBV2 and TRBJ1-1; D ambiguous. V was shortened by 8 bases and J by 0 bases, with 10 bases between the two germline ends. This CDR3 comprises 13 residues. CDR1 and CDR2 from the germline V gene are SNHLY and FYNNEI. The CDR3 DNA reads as TGTGCCAGCCTCCTAGGCATGAACACTGAAGCTTTCTTT. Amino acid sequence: CASLLGMNTEAFF.

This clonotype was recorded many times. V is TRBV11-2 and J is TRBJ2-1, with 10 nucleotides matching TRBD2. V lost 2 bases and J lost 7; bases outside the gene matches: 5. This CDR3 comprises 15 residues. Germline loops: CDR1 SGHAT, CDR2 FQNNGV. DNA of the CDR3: TGTGCCAGCAGCTTACCCGGACTAGCGGTAAATGAGCAGTTCTTC. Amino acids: CASSLPGLAVNEQFF.

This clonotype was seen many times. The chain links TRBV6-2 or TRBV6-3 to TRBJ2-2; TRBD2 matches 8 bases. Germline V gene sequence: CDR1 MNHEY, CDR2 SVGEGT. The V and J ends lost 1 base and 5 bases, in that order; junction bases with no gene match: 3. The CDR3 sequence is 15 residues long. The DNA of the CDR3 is TGTGCCAGCAGTTACTTCCAGCGGGGGACCGGGGAGCTGTTTTTT. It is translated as CASSYFQRGTGELFF.

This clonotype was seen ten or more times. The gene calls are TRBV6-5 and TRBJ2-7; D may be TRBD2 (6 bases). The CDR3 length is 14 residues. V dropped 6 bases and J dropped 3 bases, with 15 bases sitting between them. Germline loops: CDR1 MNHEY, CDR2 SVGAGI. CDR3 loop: CASSPQSGRYEQYF. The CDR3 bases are TGTGCCAGCAGCCCCCAGAGCGGGCGCTACGAGCAGTACTTC.

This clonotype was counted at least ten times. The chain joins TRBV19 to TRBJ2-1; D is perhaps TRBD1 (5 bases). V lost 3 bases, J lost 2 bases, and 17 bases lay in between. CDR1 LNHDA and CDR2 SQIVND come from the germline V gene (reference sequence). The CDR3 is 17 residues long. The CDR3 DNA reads TGTGCCAGTAGTATTGGGGCCCGGTCCGATCCCTACAATGAGCAGTTCTTC. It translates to CASSIGARSDPYNEQFF. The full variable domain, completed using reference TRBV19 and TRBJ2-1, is DGGITQSPKYLFRKEGQNVTLSCEQNLNHDAMYWYRQDPGQGLRLIYYSQIVNDFQKGDIAEGYSVSREKKESFPLTVTSAQKNPTAFYLCASSIGARSDPYNEQFFGPGTRLTVL.

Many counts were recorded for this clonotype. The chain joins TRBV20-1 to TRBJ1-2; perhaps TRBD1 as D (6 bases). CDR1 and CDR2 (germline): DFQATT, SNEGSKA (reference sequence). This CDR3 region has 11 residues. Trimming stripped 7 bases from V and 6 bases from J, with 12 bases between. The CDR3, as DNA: TGCAGTGTTGCAGGGGATCATGGCTACACCTTC. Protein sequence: CSVAGDHGYTF.

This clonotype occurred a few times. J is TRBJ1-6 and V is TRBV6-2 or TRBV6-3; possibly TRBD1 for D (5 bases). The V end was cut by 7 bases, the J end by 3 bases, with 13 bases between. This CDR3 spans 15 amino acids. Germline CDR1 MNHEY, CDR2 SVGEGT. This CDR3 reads CASTNQDSYNSPLHF. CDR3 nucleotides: TGTGCCAGCACAAACCAAGACAGCTATAATTCACCCCTCCACTTT.